These 8 T cell receptor beta chains came from one sample sequenced in a study of blood T cells in healthy people across ages. Then a second PCR, running about 6 to 12 cycles, was carried out with a sample-barcoded 5' primer and a J-beta primer mix. From the 5' RACE reads, TCRdb called clonotypes with MiXCR, one entry per CDR3 protein. The repertoire holds hundreds of thousands of distinct CDR3 sequences, roughly three fifths seen once, with under 30% in the top ten. The sequenced material came from blood. The receptors here all came from a middle-aged man in good health.

This clonotype was seen more than once but under ten times. The V gene is TRBV4-2, the J gene TRBJ2-3; 10 bases align to TRBD1. This CDR3 spans 16 amino acids. CDR1 LGHNA and CDR2 YNFKEQ come from the germline V gene. J gave up 6 bases and V 4 bases, and 10 bases lay outside the gene matches. The DNA for the CDR3 is TGTGCCAGCAGCCCCTCGTCCGGGACAGGGGAGGATACGCAGTATTTT. Its translation: CASSPSSGTGEDTQYF.

This sequence joins TRBV2 and TRBJ1-5, with D uncertain. Deletions cut 2 bases from V and 3 bases from J, with 8 bases between. The CDR3 length is 14 residues. Germline CDR1 is SNHLY and CDR2 is FYNNEI. The CDR3 bases are TGTGCCAGCAGTGAAAACCCCACCAATCAGCCCCAGCATTTT. Protein product: CASSENPTNQPQHF.

In this sample, this clonotype turned up once. Mismatch with germline at one junction end may stem from a read error. The V call is TRBV7-8, the J call TRBJ2-3; 11 bases align to TRBD2. This CDR3 spans 14 amino acids. Per germline, CDR1 SGHVS and CDR2 FQNEAQ. The CDR3 DNA sequence: TGTGCCAGCGATAGCGGGGGGGGCTCAGATGCGCAGTATTTT. It codes for CASDSGGGSDAQYF.

This clonotype was detected a few times. This chain connects TRBV12-3 or TRBV12-4 to TRBJ2-5; TRBD2 might be the D (7 bases). TRBJ2-7 explains the end of the DNA better; the J call may be wrong. The CDR3 spans 14 residues. CDR3 protein: CASSFAGALYEQYF. The CDR3, as DNA: TGTGCCAGCAGTTTCGCGGGGGCTTTGTACGAGCAGTACTTC.

V usage is TRBV3-1 and J usage is TRBJ2-4; D is uncertain. The J call may be incorrect, as the DNA end agrees better with TRBJ2-7. Looked up from germline, CDR1 is LGHDT and CDR2 is YNNKEL (reference sequence). This CDR3 contains 12 residues. The CDR3, as DNA: TGTGCCAGCAGCCAAAGACTCTCCGAGCAGTACTTC. The encoded protein is CASSQRLSEQYF.

The CDR3 protein is CSVEQGLAGAYEQYF. The CDR3 DNA is TGCAGCGTTGAACAGGGACTAGCGGGTGCCTACGAGCAGTACTTC. The rearrangement uses TRBV29-1 and TRBJ2-7, with 12 positions matching TRBD2. The CDR3 consists of 15 residues. The trim removed 2 bases at V and 2 bases at J, leaving 4 bases unmatched. Germline values: CDR1 SQVTM, CDR2 ANQGSEA.

The genes are TRBV14 and TRBJ2-7; unclear D gene. The V gene lost 0 bases and the J gene lost 0 bases, with 15 bases spanning the gap. This CDR3 is built from 17 residues. CDR1 SGHDN and CDR2 FVKESK come from the germline V gene. The CDR3 loop reads CASSQDYGVMSSYEQYF. DNA of the CDR3: TGTGCCAGCAGCCAAGATTATGGAGTCATGAGCTCCTACGAGCAGTACTTC.

This chain joins TRBV5-1 and TRBJ1-2; D is unclear. The CDR3 is made up of 17 amino acids. The V gene lost 3 bases and the J gene lost 4 bases, with 22 bases spanning the gap. The germline V gene has CDR1 SGHRS and CDR2 YFSETQ. DNA of the CDR3: TGCGCCAGCAGCTCTGGATCTGACACGCCGGAGGGCTATGGCTACACCTTC. Amino acids: CASSSGSDTPEGYGYTF.